This T cell receptor (beta chain) was identified in a study of CD8+CD57+ T cells in acquired aplastic anemia (dated by TCRdb to between 2018 and 2020). A note on the overall study: A mean of about 3.2 ug of DNA, ranging from about 0.19 to 30 ug, was extracted from sorted CD4+ and CD8+ cells.

On this clonotype itself: Its antigen target is currently unknown. No base qualities exist here, and no much larger clone lies one base off it.

At the junction V is shortened by 3 bases and J by 4 bases, with 8 bases in between. The germline V gene specifies SGDLS as CDR1 and YYNGEE as CDR2. Counted from cysteine to phenylalanine, this CDR3 has 13 amino acids. The DNA shown is the 39-base CDR3, in frame from base 1. On the study overall, not on this receptor specifically: Twenty-nine CD8+ CDR3 sequences were found in both patients and controls but appeared to be highly expressed in patients and within the immunodominant clones of the patients. Between patients and healthy controls, no significant difference in CD8+ Simpson's diversity was found (P=0.060).

Genomic DNA was used as template for profiling of TCR beta VDJ combinations and CDR3 sequences. TCR repertoire sequencing was run on an Illumina HiSeq 2000. In the source study's methods: Repertoires were assessed using TRBV/TRBJ rearrangement plots, CDR3 size and DJ length profiles, and Simpson's diversity index. The most abundant DNA sequence in the deep sequencing data was taken as the immunodominant clone. CDR3 amino acid sequences were screened for sharing across subjects and compared with published repertoires and the VDJdb database. TCRdb reworked the public reads: Q25 trimming with fastp, MiXCR clone assembly, productive beta chains retained. Identical CDR3 protein sequences are pooled into one entry, listed with their most common genes and DNA. These V and J calls are TCRdb output, not the study's own analysis. For this sample there are 300,000 or so distinct CDR3 sequences; about 56% appear just once. The ten biggest clones cover roughly 8% of the sample.

In the study, sorted CD4+ and CD8+ blood T cells from patients with severe aplastic anemia and from healthy subjects underwent deep sequencing of TCR repertoires. Ficoll-Paque density gradient centrifugation was used to isolate peripheral blood mononuclear cells. Before DNA extraction, CD4+ and CD8+ T cells were sorted by FACS or by magnetic beads. The V gene is TRBV9 and the J gene is TRBJ1-5; too little of a D gene remains to name it. This TCR derives from a human donor with severe aplastic anemia or a healthy control (not recorded which). Sequencing used sorted CD4+, CD8+, or CD8+CD57+ T cells (not recorded which) from PBMCs. The encoded CDR3 is CASSGDTNQPQHF. The nucleotide sequence is TGTGCCAGCAGCGGAGACACAAATCAGCCCCAGCATTTT.